This TCR beta chain appears in the sequencing data of a study of cytomegalovirus exposure and HLA in healthy donors. Looking at the study overall: A prior analysis found fewer than 120 million unique TCR beta sequences from 150 million to 200 million T cells. Study conclusions and caveats: As was reported, the HLA-A and HLA-B alleles of most subjects were accurately predicted from TCR beta sequences. As a later analysis showed, a missense DCLRE1C variant was linked to trimming of TCR beta V- and J-genes.

Points on this clone: What it binds is unknown.

V dropped 1 base and J dropped 6 bases, with 15 bases sitting between them. Germline V gene data show CDR1 as SGHDN and CDR2 as FVKESK. The CDR3 consists of 15 residues. Primers: 60 Vbeta forward and 13 Jbeta reverse. Original processing notes: An analysis that came later counted around 80 million unique TCR beta chains, 10 million to 12 million shared. Clones were sequenced by immunoSEQ multiplex PCR, and TCRdb holds only the in-frame ones, with some missing. V, J and clone size are those of that table, while D and trimming were read from the DNA. Of over 95,000 clones in the sample, around 77% were seen once.

Sample: PBMCs. The chain is built from TRBV14 and TRBJ1-2; D is ambiguous. The receptor's source is a woman younger than 45 in good health and CMV-seropositive. CDR3 sequence (DNA): TGTGCCAGCAGCCAAGGGGCATACTCAATTAATGGCTACACCTTC. Encoded protein: CASSQGAYSINGYTF.